The 6 T cell receptor beta chains reported below all come from one sample, sequenced in a study of OX40 agonist ivuxolimab in advanced cancers. The protocol was immunoSEQ multiplex PCR, while the TCRdb copy is restricted to in-frame clones and leaves out a portion. The sample holds about 61,000 clones; less than 90% are singletons and the top ten take around 3.4%. Sequenced material: CD4+ or CD8+ T cells sorted from blood, taken in a trial of the OX40 agonist ivuxolimab. The receptors derive from an adult with an advanced solid tumor such as melanoma, head and neck, liver or kidney cancer.

The chain carries TRBV9 and TRBJ1-3; D is ambiguous. The ends were cut back, 0 bases at V and 3 bases at J, with 7 bases in the middle. The CDR3 loop spans 14 amino acids. Germline assignment: CDR1 SGDLS and CDR2 YYNGEE. CDR3 amino acids: CASSVEGIGNTIYF. The CDR3 coding sequence is TGTGCCAGCAGCGTAGAAGGGATTGGAAACACCATATATTTT.

The V and J genes are TRBV5-4 and TRBJ2-7; D gene uncertain. Trimming removed 0 bases at V and 3 bases at J, with 7 bases between. The CDR3 covers 13 residues. Germline values: CDR1 SGHNT, CDR2 YYREEE (reference sequence). CDR3 coding DNA: TGTGCCAGCAGCTTGGGGCTGGACTACGAGCAGTACTTC. It yields the protein CASSLGLDYEQYF.

The chain links TRBV14 to TRBJ1-6, with TRBD1 identical over 7 bases. The CDR3 is 17 residues long. Per germline, CDR1 SGHDN and CDR2 FVKESK. The V gene end was trimmed by 2 bases and the J gene end by 10 bases; junction bases not matched to a gene: 14. CDR3 residues: CASSQLQGSKKGSPLHF. The CDR3 bases are TGTGCCAGCAGCCAACTACAGGGGTCCAAAAAAGGCTCACCCCTCCACTTT.

This chain connects TRBV19 to TRBJ1-2; D not resolved. The germline V and J ends were trimmed by 6 bases and 5 bases, with 7 bases remaining between them. CDR1 and CDR2 from the germline V gene are LNHDA and SQIVND (reference sequence). The CDR3 covers 11 residues. The CDR3 DNA sequence: TGTGCCAGTAGCGCGGGATATGGCTACACCTTC. It translates to CASSAGYGYTF.

This chain joins TRBV11-3 and TRBJ1-4; 8 bases match TRBD1. The V segment lost 3 bases and the J segment 7 bases; nucleotides outside the gene matches: 4. The length of the CDR3 is 14 residues. CDR1 is SGHNT, CDR2 YENEEA, per germline. Here the CDR3 DNA reads TGTGCCAGCAGCTTCCAGGGGGCCGGTGAAAAACTGTTTTTT. Translated: CASSFQGAGEKLFF.

The V and J genes are TRBV6-6 and TRBJ2-5, with 15 bases matching TRBD2. Germline V gives CDR1 MNHNY, CDR2 SVGAGI (reference sequence). Trimming took 8 bases from V and 5 from J; bases not matched to a gene: 3. The CDR3 has 14 amino acids. The CDR3: CASLGTSGGETQYF. The CDR3 DNA sequence: TGTGCCAGCCTCGGGACTAGCGGGGGGGAGACCCAGTACTTC.